This entry features one T cell receptor (beta chain) sequence. Its antigen is still unknown. The data are from a study of shared clonotypes between healthy human individuals. Study conclusions and caveats: Naive subsets generally exceeded memory subsets in estimated richness.

The CDR3 is 14 amino acids. Germline CDR1 and CDR2: ENHRY and SYGVKD. The V end lost 11 bases, the J end lost 10 bases, and 23 bases lay between the germline ends. Clones were sequenced by immunoSEQ multiplex PCR, and TCRdb holds only the in-frame ones, with some missing. This table has about 980,000 clones, less than 85% appearing once. The TCR originated in a man aged 18 to 30 in good health. The chain has TRBV10-3 and TRBJ1-4; D ambiguous. The sequenced material came from memory CD4+ T cells sorted from blood. Subset here: CD45RA-negative fraction. CDR3 nucleotide sequence: TGTGCCTCCGCCGGTGGGGTGGAAGGTGGAAAACTGTTTTTT. Translating it yields CASAGGVEGGKLFF.